Following are 18 T cell receptor beta chains from one sample sequenced in a study of shared clonotypes between healthy human individuals. TCRdb's copy holds only in-frame clones and misses some; the assay was immunoSEQ multiplex PCR. The sample yields over a million clones, around 78% seen once. The source material was memory CD4+ T cells from PBMCs. Subset here: CD45RA-negative fraction. Receptors originate from a man younger than 35 in good health. Some clones in this sample may be carry-over from other donors' samples.

The V gene is TRBV9, the J gene TRBJ2-1; 8 positions agree with TRBD2. Looked up from germline, CDR1 is SGDLS and CDR2 is YYNGEE. The CDR3 totals 17 residues. V dropped 3 bases and J dropped 4; count of bases not matched to a gene: 12. CDR3 nucleotides: TGTGCCAGCAGCGCCCAATCGGGTCGGGAGGGGTACAATGAGCAGTTCTTC. It translates to CASSAQSGREGYNEQFF.

The V and J genes are TRBV5-1 and TRBJ2-1; TRBD2 matches 12 bases. CDR1 is SGHRS, CDR2 YFSETQ, per germline. The CDR3 has 14 amino acids. Germline trimming cut 3 bases from V and 6 bases from J; bases unmatched to any gene: 1. The CDR3, as DNA: TGCGCCAGCAGCTCGGGACTAGCGGGCAATGAGCAGTTCTTC. This sequence encodes CASSSGLAGNEQFF.

The V and J genes are TRBV27 and TRBJ2-7, with 7 positions matching TRBD2. This CDR3 has 16 residues. With 5 bases clipped from V and 2 bases from J, the junction kept 12 bases outside the gene matches. Looked up from germline, CDR1 is MNHEY and CDR2 is SMNVEV (reference sequence). CDR3 DNA: TGTGCCAGCAGTCTCCGGACTCCGCGGGAGACCTACGAGCAGTACTTC. As protein: CASSLRTPRETYEQYF.

This sequence joins TRBV19 and TRBJ2-3; 7 bases line up with TRBD2. Per germline, CDR1 LNHDA and CDR2 SQIVND (reference sequence). The J segment lost 3 bases and the V segment lost 2 bases, leaving 17 bases of the junction unmatched. This CDR3 comprises 19 residues. CDR3 DNA sequence: TGTGCCAGTAGTATACGCCTCCTGCGCGCGGGGGATTTAACAGATACGCAGTATTTT. It is translated as CASSIRLLRAGDLTDTQYF.

The chain links TRBV7-9 to TRBJ1-2, with D possibly matching TRBD1 (6 bases). CDR1 is SEHNR and CDR2 is FQNEAQ in the germline V gene (reference sequence). Trimming cost V 2 bases and J 8 bases, with 12 bases left between them. This CDR3 region has 13 residues. CDR3 protein: CASSLMRTAGYTF. The CDR3 nucleotides are TGTGCCAGCAGCTTAATGCGGACAGCCGGCTACACCTTC.

This chain links TRBV7-9 with TRBJ2-3; D unclear. Germline CDR1 SEHNR, CDR2 FQNEAQ (reference sequence). V was pared by 1 base and J by 1 base, with 12 bases between. This CDR3 is built from 16 residues. CDR3 protein: CASSLGSATGTDTQYF. The CDR3 DNA sequence: TGTGCCAGCAGCTTAGGGTCAGCGACTGGCACAGATACGCAGTATTTT.

This rearrangement joins TRBV7-2 to TRBJ2-1; D is unresolved. CDR1 and CDR2 (germline): SGHTA, FQGNSA. CDR3 length: 11 residues. V gave up 3 bases and J gave up 6 bases, with 3 bases separating them. The CDR3 bases are TGTGCCAGCAGCTTTTTCAATGAGCAGTTCTTC. Its translation is CASSFFNEQFF.

This sequence joins TRBV28 and TRBJ1-1; D possibly corresponds to TRBD1 (5 bases). The CDR3 is made up of 15 amino acids. The V end was cut by 1 base, the J end by 2 bases, with 11 bases between. The germline CDR1 and CDR2 sequences are MDHEN and SYDVKM. For the CDR3, the DNA is TGTGCCAGCAGTTTATTGTTCAGGGTAAACACTGAAGCTTTCTTT. It is translated as CASSLLFRVNTEAFF. The entire variable domain, with the rest obtained from reference TRBV28 and TRBJ1-1, is as follows: DVKVTQSSRYLVKRTGEKVFLECVQDMDHENMFWYRQDPGLGLRLIYFSYDVKMKEKGDIPEGYSVSREKKERFSLILESASTNQTSMYLCASSLLFRVNTEAFFGQGTRLTVV.

A note on this clone: A read error may explain this, as a much larger clone is one base away. Distinct nucleotide sequences in the sample also encode this CDR3. The gene calls are TRBV29-1 and TRBJ1-3; D possibly corresponds to TRBD1 (5 bases). Germline CDR1 is SQVTM and CDR2 is ANQGSEA. The CDR3 extends over 12 amino acids. CDR3 residues: CSAGGTGNTIYF. As DNA, the CDR3 is TGCAGCGCTGGGGGAACTGGAAACACCATATACTTT.

The V and J genes are TRBV6-5 and TRBJ1-1; the D gene is possibly TRBD1 (5 bases). The CDR3 is 14 residues long. Germline V gene lookup returns CDR1 MNHEY and CDR2 SVGAGI. Trimming pared 5 bases from V and 3 bases from J, leaving 13 bases between. The CDR3: CASSPGTDYTEAFF. The CDR3 region has the DNA TGTGCCAGCAGTCCGGGGACGGATTACACTGAAGCTTTCTTT.

The V call is TRBV7-6, the J call TRBJ2-2; weak D call: TRBD1 (5 bases). Per the germline V gene, CDR1 is SGHVS and CDR2 is FNYEAQ. The CDR3 has 14 residues. Trimming shortened V by 2 bases and J by 4 bases, and 8 bases separated the two germline ends. This chain's CDR3 is CASSLFQGTGELFF. The CDR3 nucleotides are TGTGCCAGCAGCTTATTTCAGGGCACCGGGGAGCTGTTTTTT.

The chain employs TRBV28 and TRBJ2-7, with 11 bases lining up with TRBD1. The CDR3 contains 14 residues. V lost 4 bases and J lost 6; bases outside the gene matches: 5. The V gene's germline CDR1 is MDHEN and CDR2 SYDVKM. The CDR3 here is CASSSDRGRSEQYF. CDR3 in DNA: TGTGCCAGCAGTTCGGACAGGGGGCGGTCCGAGCAGTACTTC.

The V and J genes are TRBV5-1 and TRBJ2-5; TRBD1 matches at 10 bases. J lost 5 bases, V lost 5 bases, and 12 bases had no gene match. This CDR3 spans 16 amino acids. Germline V lookup: CDR1 SGHRS, CDR2 YFSETQ. In DNA form, the CDR3 reads TGCGCCAGCAGGACCTATTTGGGACAGGGGATGGAGACCCAGTACTTC. As protein: CASRTYLGQGMETQYF.

The chain combines TRBV19 with TRBJ2-1; possible D gene TRBD1, 5 bases. The germline CDR1 and CDR2 sequences are LNHDA and SQIVND (reference sequence). The CDR3 loop spans 14 amino acids. Trimming removed 7 bases at V and 5 bases at J, with 15 bases between. The CDR3, as DNA: TGTGCCAGTAAGGGGTCCCAAACTCACAATGAGCAGTTCTTC. Protein product: CASKGSQTHNEQFF.

The V gene is TRBV2, the J gene TRBJ2-1; TRBD1 agrees at 8 bases. Unmatched junction bases numbered 4, after V lost 8 bases and J lost 4 bases. The CDR3 covers 13 residues. Germline V gene lookup returns CDR1 SNHLY and CDR2 FYNNEI. The CDR3 sequence is CASRDRGYNEQFF. The CDR3 DNA follows: TGTGCCAGCCGAGACAGGGGTTACAATGAGCAGTTCTTC.

The genes are TRBV7-9 and TRBJ2-7, with D hard to call. The CDR3 contains 12 residues. V lost 5 bases and J lost 2, with 7 bases in between. Looked up from germline, CDR1 is SEHNR and CDR2 is FQNEAQ (reference sequence). CDR3 sequence: CASSPEAYEQYF. The DNA of the CDR3 is TGTGCCAGCAGCCCTGAGGCCTACGAGCAGTACTTC.

The gene calls are TRBV7-3 and TRBJ2-6; the match to TRBD1 covers 9 bases. Germline loops: CDR1 SGHTA, CDR2 FQGTGA. The CDR3 has 17 residues. V was clipped by 6 bases and J by 0 bases; unmatched bases: 6. The CDR3 region is CASRLQGASSGANVLTF. CDR3 DNA sequence: TGTGCCAGCAGATTACAGGGGGCGAGCTCTGGGGCCAACGTCCTGACTTTC. The entire variable domain, with the rest obtained from reference TRBV7-3 and TRBJ2-6, is as follows: GAGVSQTPSNKVTEKGKYVELRCDPISGHTALYWYRQSLGQGPEFLIYFQGTGAADDSGLPNDRFFAVRPEGSVSTLKIQRTERGDSAVYLCASRLQGASSGANVLTFGAGSRLTVL.

Details on this clone: This sample includes further DNA sequences coding for the same CDR3. The gene calls are TRBV9 and TRBJ2-3, with D possibly being TRBD2 (6 bases). The CDR3 has 16 residues. V lost 0 bases and J 2 bases, leaving 13 bases between the germline ends. The V gene's germline CDR1 is SGDLS and CDR2 YYNGEE. This CDR3 reads CASSVASPGATDTQYF. The CDR3 bases are TGTGCCAGCAGCGTAGCCAGCCCGGGAGCCACAGATACGCAGTATTTT.